The rows below give T cell receptor beta chains drawn from one sample of a study of CD8 T cells in ankylosing spondylitis. TCRdb independently ran MiXCR on the 5' RACE reads; one entry per CDR3 protein. Among some 150,000 distinct CDR3 sequences listed, more than 40% were seen once. The specimen sequenced was synovial fluid, either unsorted or a sorted T cell fraction (not recorded which). Receptors originate from a male donor with ankylosing spondylitis. Each CDR3 is given with its conserved first and last residue. D genes are given only for firm matches. A row's size may be missing; if present it is once, few, many or a size class.

TRBJ2-3 NA TRBV7-8 15 NA TGTGCCAGCAGCCCTAGGGCAGGGATGTTCGATACGCAGTATTTT CASSPRAGMFDTQYF
TRBJ2-1 NA TRBV6-5 14 NA TGTGCCAGCAGTTACTCGACTTACAGCAATGAGCAGTTCTTC CASSYSTYSNEQFF
TRBJ2-6 NA TRBV13 14 medium-sized TGTGCCAGCAGCTTAATGAGGGGGGCCAACGTCCTGACTTTC CASSLMRGANVLTF
TRBJ1-5 TRBD1 TRBV12-3/TRBV12-4 14 few TGTGCCAGCAGTTGGACAGGGGCAGGTCAGCCCCAGCATTTT CASSWTGAGQPQHF
TRBJ1-2 NA TRBV20-1 9 once TGCAGTGCTACGGAGGGCTACACCTTC CSATEGYTF
TRBJ2-1 TRBD1 TRBV19 14 NA TGTGCCAGTGGTGACAGGGGGCGCATAGATGAGCAGTTCTTC CASGDRGRIDEQFF
TRBJ1-1 NA TRBV7-2 14 NA TGTGCCAGCAGCTTATCCGGGGCGAACACTGAAGCTTTCTTT CASSLSGANTEAFF
TRBJ1-1 NA TRBV5-1 13 NA TGCGCCAGCAGCCCCGGGGCCGGGTTTGAAGCTTTCTTT CASSPGAGFEAFF
TRBJ1-5 NA TRBV4-2 16 NA TGTGCCAGCAGCCAAGAATGGACGAATAGCAATCAGCCCCAGCATTTT CASSQEWTNSNQPQHF
TRBJ2-3 TRBD2 TRBV5-1 16 many TGCGCCAGCAGCTTGGGCGCGGGAGTCACGACAGATACGCAGTATTTT CASSLGAGVTTDTQYF
TRBJ2-1 NA TRBV24-1 16 NA TGTGCCACCAGCGATATGGGGGGAGGATCCTACAATGAGCAGTTCTTC CATSDMGGGSYNEQFF
TRBJ2-3 NA TRBV7-2 14 few TGTGCCAGCAGCTGGGGCCCAGAGACAGATACGCAGTATTTT CASSWGPETDTQYF
TRBJ1-6 TRBD1 TRBV7-3 14 few TGTGCCAGCAGCCTAGGGGGCAGGTATTCACCCCTCCACTTT CASSLGGRYSPLHF
TRBJ2-2 NA TRBV5-1 15 NA TGCGCCAGCAGCTTGATGGACAGCTACACCGGGGAGCTGTTTTTT CASSLMDSYTGELFF
TRBJ2-7 NA TRBV10-3 16 few TGTGCCATCAGTGGAGTACTCGGCAGCCTTACCTACGAGCAGTACTTC CAISGVLGSLTYEQYF
TRBJ2-3 TRBD2 TRBV20-1 17 few TGCAGTGCTAGCAATCTTATCGCGGGGGGGCCTGGAGATACGCAGTATTTT CSASNLIAGGPGDTQYF
TRBJ1-2 TRBD1 TRBV9 16 few TGTGCCAGCAGCGTAGGGCCCCCAGGGGGCCACTATGGCTACACCTTC CASSVGPPGGHYGYTF